This passage covers 10 T cell receptor beta chains from one sample sequenced in a study of blood T cell repertoires in COVID-19. The protocol was immunoSEQ multiplex PCR, while the TCRdb copy is restricted to in-frame clones and leaves out a portion. The repertoire holds 200,000 to 250,000 clones, with 85% as singletons. The sequenced sample consisted of peripheral blood. The receptors were gathered from a woman between 70 and 85 years old with COVID-19, enrolled during active disease.

J is TRBJ2-3 and V is TRBV3-1 (or the pseudogene TRBV3-2); 10 bases are shared with TRBD1. Trimming cost V 5 bases and J 3 bases; bases outside gene matches: 2. Germline CDR1 LGHDT, CDR2 YNNKEL (reference sequence). The CDR3 extends over 14 amino acids. This CDR3 reads CASSGTGETDTQYF. DNA of the CDR3: TGTGCCAGCAGCGGGACAGGGGAGACAGATACGCAGTATTTT.

The chain couples TRBV27 to TRBJ1-4; 10 nucleotides agree with TRBD1. Per germline, CDR1 MNHEY and CDR2 SMNVEV (reference sequence). V dropped 5 bases and J dropped 8; count of bases not matched to a gene: 8. This CDR3 region has 15 residues. The CDR3 loop is CASSARTGGGEKLFF. The CDR3 coding sequence is TGTGCCAGCAGTGCTCGGACAGGGGGAGGGGAAAAACTGTTTTTT. Using reference TRBV27 and TRBJ1-4 for the parts outside the CDR3, the full variable domain is EAQVTQNPRYLITVTGKKLTVTCSQNMNHEYMSWYRQDPGLGLRQIYYSMNVEVTDKGDVPEGYKVSRKEKRNFPLILESPSPNQTSLYFCASSARTGGGEKLFFGSGTQLSVL.

This chain joins TRBV7-9 and TRBJ1-3, with a tentative D call TRBD1 (6 bases). The CDR3 totals 15 residues. Germline CDR1 is SEHNR and CDR2 is FQNEAQ (reference sequence). V was shortened by 1 base and J by 2 bases, with 9 bases between the two germline ends. The CDR3 is CASSLEAGAGNTIYF. Here the CDR3 DNA reads TGTGCCAGCAGCTTAGAGGCAGGGGCTGGAAACACCATATATTTT.

V usage is TRBV6-5 and J usage is TRBJ2-7; 7 nucleotides line up with TRBD1. The CDR3 spans 14 residues. The junction had 5 bases not matched to a gene; V was cut back by 6 bases and J by 0 bases. Germline V gene data show CDR1 as MNHEY and CDR2 as SVGAGI. In DNA, the CDR3 is TGTGCCAGCAGAATACAGGGGAACTCCTACGAGCAGTACTTC. Translation gives CASRIQGNSYEQYF.

This clone was counted only a few times. The chain combines TRBV5-6 with TRBJ1-6; D is possibly TRBD1 (5 bases). CDR1 SGHDT and CDR2 YYEEEE come from the germline V gene. This CDR3 comprises 15 residues. V was shortened by 4 bases and J by 5 bases, with 13 bases between the two germline ends. The DNA for the CDR3 is TGTGCCAGCAGCCAATGGGGACTGAATAATTCACCCCTCCACTTT. Translated, it gives CASSQWGLNNSPLHF.

The chain joins TRBV7-3 to TRBJ2-1, with D tentatively TRBD2 (6 bases). This CDR3 has 14 amino acids. V was pared by 3 bases and J by 10 bases, with 16 bases between. Germline-derived CDR1 and CDR2 are SGHTA and FQGTGA. The CDR3 DNA reads as TGTGCCAGCAGCTTGGGGCTCCTGGGGGGAGAGCAGTTCTTC. Translating it yields CASSLGLLGGEQFF.

This chain uses TRBV19 with TRBJ1-5; D is possibly TRBD1 (6 bases). The CDR3 is 15 amino acids. Germline lookup yields CDR1 LNHDA and CDR2 SQIVND (reference sequence). The V gene lost 6 bases and the J gene lost 1 base, with 13 bases spanning the gap. CDR3 sequence: CASRTLTGSNQPQHF. CDR3 sequence (DNA): TGTGCCAGTAGGACATTGACAGGAAGCAATCAGCCCCAGCATTTT.

The chain employs TRBV6-2 or TRBV6-3 and TRBJ2-2; 12 nucleotides match TRBD2. Germline CDR1 reads MNHEY; CDR2 reads SVGEGT. There are 19 residues in the CDR3. V gave up 0 bases and J gave up 4 bases; unmatched junction bases: 9. DNA for the CDR3: TGTGCCAGCAGTTACTCGAGCCTAGCGGGAGGGCAGATCACCGGGGAGCTGTTTTTT. Its protein is CASSYSSLAGGQITGELFF.

The rearrangement uses TRBV5-5 and TRBJ2-1; 13 positions match TRBD2. The CDR3 consists of 14 residues. Looked up from germline, CDR1 is SGHKS and CDR2 is YYEKEE (reference sequence). V trimming: 3 bases; J trimming: 7 bases; junction bases outside the gene matches: 1. The chain's CDR3 is CASSSGLAGNEQFF. The CDR3 nucleotides read TGTGCCAGCAGCTCGGGACTAGCGGGAAATGAGCAGTTCTTC.

The rearrangement links TRBV19 to TRBJ2-2; 7 bases align to TRBD2. The germline gives CDR1 LNHDA, CDR2 SQIVND (reference sequence). J lost 4 bases, V lost 6 bases, and 5 bases had no gene match. This CDR3 is 14 amino acids long. The CDR3, as DNA: TGTGCCAGTAGAGAGACTAGCCTCACCGGGGAGCTGTTTTTT. Translating gives CASRETSLTGELFF.